Below, 10 T cell receptor beta chains from the same sample are listed, as sequenced in a study of cytomegalovirus exposure and HLA in healthy donors (TCRdb year 2017). The library was generated by the immunoSEQ multiplex PCR assay. TCRdb retrieved this table from immuneACCESS and kept in-frame rearrangements only. Not all clones are present; in checked studies, unresolved V genes account for under half, and no reason is known for the remainder. The sample table records about 130,000 clones; roughly nine tenths of these occur just once. The top ten clonotypes cover about 10% of the sample. The sample was PBMCs. The receptors derive from a woman younger than 35 in good health and CMV-seropositive.

The V call is TRBV29-1, the J call TRBJ2-7, with 8 bases fitting TRBD2. CDR1 is SQVTM, CDR2 ANQGSEA, per germline. This CDR3 is built from 13 residues. J lost 0 bases, V lost 5 bases, and 3 bases had no gene match. Written as DNA, the CDR3 is TGCAGCGTTATAGCGGGGCTCTCCTACGAGCAGTACTTC. Protein sequence: CSVIAGLSYEQYF.

For the CDR3, the DNA is TGTGCCAGCAGCTCAGGGTCAAATGCCGGCGATGAGCAGTTCTTC. It is translated as CASSSGSNAGDEQFF. The rearrangement joins TRBV28 to TRBJ2-1, with D maybe TRBD1 (5 bases). There are 15 residues in the CDR3. The germline CDR1 and CDR2 sequences are MDHEN and SYDVKM. Deletions cut 6 bases from V and 8 bases from J, with 20 bases between.

This chain joins TRBV6-6 and TRBJ2-5, with a tentative D call TRBD1 (5 bases). Germline CDR1 is MNHNY and CDR2 is SVGAGI (reference sequence). Between the trimmed V and J ends, which lost 5 bases and 5 bases, there was a span of 12 bases. CDR3 size: 13 residues. CDR3 loop: CASSTPGWETQYF. As DNA, the CDR3 is TGTGCCAGCAGTACCCCAGGGTGGGAGACCCAGTACTTC.

This sequence joins TRBV13 and TRBJ2-1; D call uncertain. V lost 5 bases and J 1 base, leaving 15 bases between the germline ends. The CDR3 length is 16 residues. CDR1 PRHDT and CDR2 FYEKMQ come from the germline V gene (reference sequence). The chain's CDR3 is CASSLKMVDSYNEQFF. The CDR3 coding sequence is TGTGCCAGCAGCCTTAAAATGGTAGATTCCTACAATGAGCAGTTCTTC.

V usage is TRBV7-8 and J usage is TRBJ1-1, with D possibly matching TRBD1 (6 bases). In germline, CDR1 is SGHVS, CDR2 FQNEAQ. V lost 5 bases and J 4 bases, leaving 17 bases between the germline ends. The CDR3 runs to 15 residues. As DNA, the CDR3 is TGTGCCAGCAGCCAAAGCCCACAGGGAGTCACTGAAGCTTTCTTT. This translates into CASSQSPQGVTEAFF.

This sequence joins TRBV6-5 and TRBJ1-2; no clear D. Trimming cost V 4 bases and J 4 bases, with 10 bases left between them. Germline lookup yields CDR1 MNHEY and CDR2 SVGAGI. There are 13 residues in the CDR3. The CDR3 region is CASSWRASYGYTF. CDR3 coding DNA: TGTGCCAGCAGTTGGAGGGCGTCCTATGGCTACACCTTC.

This clone was seen more than once but under ten times. The rearrangement uses TRBV13 and TRBJ1-6, with D perhaps matching TRBD1 (5 bases). CDR1 and CDR2 from the germline V gene are PRHDT and FYEKMQ (reference sequence). V dropped 4 bases and J dropped 6 bases, with 13 bases sitting between them. The CDR3 has 15 amino acids. The CDR3 bases are TGTGCCAGCAGCTCCTCAGGGTTCCCTAATTCACCCCTCCACTTT. Its protein is CASSSSGFPNSPLHF.

The gene calls are TRBV9 and TRBJ2-3; no reliable D call. From germline, CDR1 is SGDLS and CDR2 YYNGEE. V lost 3 bases and J 2 bases, leaving 10 bases between the germline ends. CDR3 length equals 14 residues. The CDR3 bases are TGTGCCAGCAGCGCCGCGGTGACCACAGATACGCAGTATTTT. Its translation is CASSAAVTTDTQYF. The variable domain in full, completed from reference TRBV9 and TRBJ2-3, reads DSGVTQTPKHLITATGQRVTLRCSPRSGDLSVYWYQQSLDQGLQFLIQYYNGEERAKGNILERFSAQQFPDLHSELNLSSLELGDSALYFCASSAAVTTDTQYFGPGTRLTVL.

The V gene is TRBV28, the J gene TRBJ2-2; a weak D match, TRBD2 (7 bases). Trimming pared 6 bases from V and 4 bases from J, leaving 27 bases between. The V gene's germline CDR1 is MDHEN and CDR2 SYDVKM. This CDR3 spans 19 amino acids. CDR3 in amino acids: CASRPSTIMAGAPTGELFF. The CDR3 region has the DNA TGTGCCAGCAGGCCCAGTACGATAATGGCGGGGGCTCCCACCGGGGAGCTGTTTTTT.

This clone was recorded once. The V and J genes are TRBV6-1 and TRBJ2-2; no clear D gene. V was shortened by 7 bases and J by 0 bases, with 9 bases between the two germline ends. Per the germline V gene, CDR1 is MNHNS and CDR2 is SASEGT. The CDR3 spans 14 residues. Here the CDR3 DNA reads TGTGCCAGCATGGTGGCAGCGAACACCGGGGAGCTGTTTTTT. It is translated as CASMVAANTGELFF.